This T cell receptor (beta chain) was found in a study of early T cells in non-severe SARS-CoV-2 infection. Study-wide results and caveats: Private and CD4 specificities were missed by VDJdb matching, which favored anti-spike CD8 responses.

Unique molecular identifiers were added to individual cDNA molecules. TCRdb called the 5' RACE reads again in MiXCR, with one record for every CDR3 protein. Of 98,000 or so distinct CDR3 sequences listed, approximately 12% are singletons. This clonotype occurred once. No antigen is known for it. V was shortened by 1 base and J by 5 bases, with 11 bases between the two germline ends. Per the germline V gene, CDR1 is MDHEN and CDR2 is SYDVKM. This CDR3 comprises 14 residues. The rearrangement uses TRBV28 and TRBJ1-1, with a possible D match to TRBD1 (5 bases). The source was whole blood, collected at baseline. The sequence was obtained from an adult who was a healthcare worker with PCR-confirmed SARS-CoV-2 infection or an uninfected control (not recorded which). CDR3 sequence (DNA): TGTGCCAGCAGTTTATTGGGGGGAAGGACTGAAGCTTTCTTT. Protein sequence: CASSLLGGRTEAFF.